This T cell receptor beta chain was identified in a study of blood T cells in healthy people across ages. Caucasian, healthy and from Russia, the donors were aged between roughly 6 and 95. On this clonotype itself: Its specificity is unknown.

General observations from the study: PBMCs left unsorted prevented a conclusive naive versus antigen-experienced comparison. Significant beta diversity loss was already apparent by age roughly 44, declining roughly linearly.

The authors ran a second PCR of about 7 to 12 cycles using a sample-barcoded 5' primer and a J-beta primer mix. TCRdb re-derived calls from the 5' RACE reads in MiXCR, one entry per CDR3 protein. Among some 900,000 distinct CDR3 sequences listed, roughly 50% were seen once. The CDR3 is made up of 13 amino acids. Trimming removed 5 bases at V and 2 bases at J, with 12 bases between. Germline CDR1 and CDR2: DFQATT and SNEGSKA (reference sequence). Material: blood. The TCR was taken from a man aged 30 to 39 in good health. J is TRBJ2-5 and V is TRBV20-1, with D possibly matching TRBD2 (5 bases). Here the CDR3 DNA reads TGCAGTGCTGGAGGACGCTTTCAAGAGACCCAGTACTTC. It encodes CSAGGRFQETQYF.